These T cell receptor beta chains were read from a single sample in a study of graft-versus-host responses after intestinal transplantation. Sequencing used immunoSEQ multiplex PCR; TCRdb keeps in-frame clones, though not all of them. This sample yields fewer than 95,000 clones, of which roughly 93% are seen a single time; about 0.2% belongs to the top ten. These receptors are not linked to any known antigen. The material was unstimulated CD4+ T cells sorted from spleen or lymph node cells, obtained before transplant. The source is a human donor who was the organ donor for an intestinal transplant. Both conserved end residues are trimmed from each CDR3. A D gene is named only where the DNA matches it firmly.

v_call d_call cdr3_aa
TRBV5-6 TRBD1 ASSAGTGGNSPLH
TRBV7-2 TRBD2 ASSPSGLANARSYNEQF
TRBV23-1 . ASHNTGPVRGELF
TRBV19 . ASSIDRFGGNYEQY
TRBV6-1 . ASSREGVTQY
TRBV6-1 . ASSVAGGGYEQY
TRBV5-4 . ASSGQSMMNTEAF
TRBV18 . ASSPGDARWPQH
TRBV6-5 . ASSRYKGPYEQY
TRBV5-1 TRBD2 ASSLLAGGTAIGTDTQY
TRBV7-3 . ASSLRSGAADTQY
TRBV28 TRBD2 ASLHGGGTSTDTQY
TRBV28 TRBD1 ASSTDRAGYT
TRBV14 TRBD1 ASSQVAPRDRGRKADTQY
TRBV6-6 TRBD1 ASALGQGRDGYT
TRBV7-2 . ASSLALLSGANVLT
TRBV2 . ASTPGAGGTDTQY
TRBV5-8 . ASSLDDRYNQPQH
TRBV6-1 . ASSELGQEAF
TRBV5-6 . ASSFRTVNYGYT
TRBV6-1 . ASSRDTGPNEKLF
TRBV9 . ASSTTPAGGTEAF
TRBV11-2 . ASSPQGRVSYEQY
TRBV28 . ASSGGPGSGYT
TRBV19 . ASLVGGNTEAF
TRBV5-1 . ASSVTEINTEAF
TRBV29-1 . SVKEGSQETQY
TRBV27 . ASRQGRGTDTQY
TRBV30 TRBD1 AWSGQGTGNTIY
TRBV28 TRBD2 ASGRTYEQY
TRBV9 TRBD1 ASSEGKGQGSNSPLH
TRBV18 . ASSPLGIQGGNQPQH
TRBV7-3 . ASSPTAGSLYGYT
TRBV5-1 TRBD2 ASSGTSGDTDTQY
TRBV9 . ASSRDSYEQY
TRBV5-1 . ASSFTDTQY
TRBV4-2 . ASSPQGNTGELF
TRBV18 TRBD1 ASSPNRGGTVEAF
TRBV6-5 . ASSSVGSSYEQY
TRBV4-2 . ASSQGGATFDEQY
TRBV11-3 . ASSLPSTGNTEAF
TRBV10-1 TRBD1 ASSGPGTGFNSPLH
TRBV2 . ASSHREVNQPQH
TRBV18 TRBD1 ASSTTGDTEAF
TRBV11-2 . ASRSSVGDSPLH
TRBV4-1 TRBD1 ASSADTGDSPLH
TRBV7-8 . ASSLAQGRAGELF
TRBV19 TRBD1 ASSLEGQGNQPQH
TRBV5-4 . ASSLAASKQETQY